These T cell receptor beta chains were read from a single sample in a study of cytotoxic CD8 clonotypes in ibrutinib-treated CLL. Profiled with immunoSEQ multiplex PCR; TCRdb holds only in-frame clones, not every one. The sample consists of approximately 100,000 clones, approximately 71% of them appearing once. Material: PBMCs, obtained after 24 months of ibrutinib treatment. These receptors all come from a human donor with chronic lymphocytic leukemia. Both conserved end residues are part of each CDR3. The D gene is left open where the match is weak.

cdr3_length: 15; d_call: TRBD1; v_call: TRBV10-2; cdr3_aa: CASRAGQGASGELFF
cdr3_length: 13; d_call: -; v_call: TRBV30; cdr3_aa: CAWSVTRTGELFF
cdr3_length: 16; d_call: TRBD2; v_call: TRBV7-3; cdr3_aa: CASSPTSGRRGNEQFF
cdr3_length: 13; d_call: -; v_call: TRBV6-1; cdr3_aa: CASGTATYNEQFF
cdr3_length: 15; d_call: -; v_call: TRBV10-1; cdr3_aa: CASSGRGVTYNEQFF
cdr3_length: 15; d_call: -; v_call: TRBV5-5; cdr3_aa: CASSQDTGRDYGYTF
cdr3_length: 15; d_call: TRBD1; v_call: TRBV6-5; cdr3_aa: CASTQQGPFSYEQYF
cdr3_length: 13; d_call: -; v_call: TRBV7-2; cdr3_aa: CASRIFAAGELFF
cdr3_length: 11; d_call: -; v_call: TRBV20-1; cdr3_aa: CSSGDQVGYTF
cdr3_length: 15; d_call: -; v_call: TRBV10-3; cdr3_aa: CAISESREGGTEAFF
cdr3_length: 12; d_call: -; v_call: TRBV28; cdr3_aa: CASGWGNQPQHF
cdr3_length: 15; d_call: -; v_call: TRBV9; cdr3_aa: CASSVAPDQKETQYF
cdr3_length: 17; d_call: TRBD2; v_call: TRBV7-2; cdr3_aa: CASSPRTSGVSTDTQYF